The next 17 T cell receptor beta chains were all read from a single sample in a study of OX40 agonist ivuxolimab in advanced cancers. This table comes from immunoSEQ multiplex PCR, and its TCRdb copy is limited to in-frame clones, with some not included. The data show tens of thousands of clones, around 90% seen once. This specimen was CD4+ or CD8+ T cells sorted from blood, taken in a trial of the OX40 agonist ivuxolimab. The source is an adult with an advanced solid tumor such as melanoma, head and neck, liver or kidney cancer.

The chain joins TRBV5-1 to TRBJ2-5, with D unclear. V was clipped by 10 bases and J by 3 bases, with 19 bases between them. The CDR3 consists of 14 residues. The germline V gene has CDR1 SGHRS and CDR2 YFSETQ. The CDR3 is CASSPSAIKETQYF. The CDR3 DNA reads TGCGCCTCCTCTCCCAGTGCGATAAAAGAGACCCAGTACTTC. Full variable domain (rest looked up from reference TRBV5-1 and TRBJ2-5): KAGVTQTPRYLIKTRGQQVTLSCSPISGHRSVSWYQQTPGQGLQFLFEYFSETQRNKGNFPGRFSGRQFSNSRSEMNVSTLELGDSALYLCASSPSAIKETQYFGPGTRLLVL.

V and J are TRBV6-1 and TRBJ1-1, with TRBD1 matching 7 bases. CDR3 length equals 13 residues. Unmatched junction bases numbered 2, after V lost 6 bases and J lost 1 base. Germline lookup yields CDR1 MNHNS and CDR2 SASEGT. The CDR3 region is CASRRTGNTEAFF. The CDR3 DNA reads as TGTGCCAGCAGACGGACAGGGAACACTGAAGCTTTCTTT.

The chain uses TRBV20-1 and TRBJ1-1; D gene uncertain. The germline V gene has CDR1 DFQATT and CDR2 SNEGSKA (reference sequence). V lost 5 bases and J 5 bases, leaving 9 bases between the germline ends. This CDR3 contains 11 residues. The CDR3 bases are TGCAGTGCTCCAGGTGAAACTGAAGCTTTCTTT. It encodes CSAPGETEAFF.

CDR3 DNA sequence: TGTGCCAGCAGCCTCGTAAGGGAAGCTTTCTTT. Its protein product is CASSLVREAFF. This chain uses TRBV2 with TRBJ1-1, with D unresolved. Germline CDR1 is SNHLY and CDR2 is FYNNEI. The CDR3 is 11 residues long. Trimming removed 6 bases from V and 8 bases from J, with 10 bases in between. Filled out from reference TRBV2 and TRBJ1-1, the complete variable domain reads EPEVTQTPSHQVTQMGQEVILRCVPISNHLYFYWYRQILGQKVEFLVSFYNNEISEKSEIFDDQFSVERPDGSNFTLKIRSTKLEDSAMYFCASSLVREAFFGQGTRLTVV.

The J gene is TRBJ2-6, the V gene TRBV30; D is tentatively TRBD1 or TRBD2 (5 bases each). Germline CDR1 and CDR2: GTSNPN and SVGIG (reference sequence). V lost 0 bases and J lost 2, with 8 bases in between. The length of the CDR3 is 15 residues. The DNA for the CDR3 is TGTGCCTGGAGTGTGAGGGGAGCTGGGGCCAACGTCCTGACTTTC. Protein product: CAWSVRGAGANVLTF.

The V gene is TRBV18, the J gene TRBJ2-7; maybe TRBD1 (6 bases). V was cut by 3 bases and J by 2 bases, with 8 bases left in between. Germline CDR1 reads KGHSH; CDR2 reads LQKENI. This CDR3 has 13 residues. CDR3 DNA: TGTGCCAGCTCACCGGGGACAACCTACGAGCAGTACTTC. Residues: CASSPGTTYEQYF.

This clone was counted a single time. The chain has TRBV6-1 and TRBJ1-4; perhaps TRBD1 as D (5 bases). V lost 2 bases, J lost 5 bases, and 15 bases lay in between. In germline, CDR1 is MNHNS, CDR2 SASEGT. This CDR3 is built from 16 residues. CDR3 region: CASSEPRGRGNEKLFF. The DNA for the CDR3 is TGTGCCAGCAGTGAACCTCGGGGGAGGGGAAATGAAAAACTGTTTTTT.

V and J are TRBV21-1 and TRBJ2-7; TRBD1 reflects the table's D call only, with no check against the DNA. TRBV21-1 counts as a pseudogene. The CDR3 is 10 residues long. The CDR3 loop reads CASTGTGEYF. In DNA form, the CDR3 reads TGTGCCAGTACCGGGACAGGGGAGTACTTC.

V is TRBV30 and J is TRBJ1-1, with D possibly being TRBD1 (5 bases). This CDR3 region has 13 residues. CDR1 and CDR2 (germline): GTSNPN, SVGIG (reference sequence). V dropped 2 bases and J dropped 3 bases, with 10 bases sitting between them. CDR3 sequence: CAWSLGTHTEAFF. The CDR3 nucleotides are TGTGCCTGGAGTTTAGGGACCCACACTGAAGCTTTCTTT.

The genes are TRBV27 and TRBJ2-5; the D call may be TRBD1 or TRBD2 (5 bases each). Trimming shortened V by 4 bases and J by 5 bases, and 11 bases separated the two germline ends. Germline-derived CDR1 and CDR2 are MNHEY and SMNVEV (reference sequence). The CDR3 consists of 13 residues. This chain's CDR3 is CASSYTGTETQYF. DNA of the CDR3: TGTGCCAGCAGTTATACCGGGACCGAGACCCAGTACTTC.

This chain joins TRBV28 and TRBJ1-5; perhaps TRBD1 as D (5 bases). Germline V gene data show CDR1 as MDHEN and CDR2 as SYDVKM. The CDR3 length is 15 residues. V shed 6 bases and J shed 2 bases, with 14 bases lying between them. The CDR3: CASRVGAGGNQPQHF. CDR3 DNA sequence: TGTGCCAGCAGGGTCGGGGCCGGTGGCAATCAGCCCCAGCATTTT.

The genes are TRBV5-6 and TRBJ1-3; D is ambiguous. The CDR3 is 15 residues long. CDR1 SGHDT and CDR2 YYEEEE come from the germline V gene. The V end was cut by 5 bases, the J end by 3 bases, with 15 bases between. CDR3 sequence (DNA): TGTGCCAGCAGTTATCGACGGGCTGGTGGAAACACCATATATTTT. This gives the protein CASSYRRAGGNTIYF.

In its sample, this clone was seen once. The chain has TRBV18 and TRBJ1-1; 7 nucleotides match TRBD1. Germline assignment: CDR1 KGHSH and CDR2 LQKENI. This CDR3 has 14 residues. J gave up 5 bases and V 0 bases, and 3 bases lay outside the gene matches. This chain's CDR3 is CASSPPSGQTEAFF. In DNA, the CDR3 is TGTGCCAGCTCACCACCATCGGGACAGACTGAAGCTTTCTTT. The full variable domain, with the rest looked up from reference TRBV18 and TRBJ1-1, is NAGVMQNPRHLVRRRGQEARLRCSPMKGHSHVYWYRQLPEEGLKFMVYLQKENIIDESGMPKERFSAEFPKEGPSILRIQQVVRGDSAAYFCASSPPSGQTEAFFGQGTRLTVV.

The chain is built from TRBV5-1 and TRBJ1-1; D might be TRBD1 (5 bases). This CDR3 is 14 amino acids long. Between the trimmed V and J ends, which lost 6 bases and 4 bases, there was a span of 16 bases. Germline CDR1 is SGHRS and CDR2 is YFSETQ. The CDR3 DNA sequence: TGCGCCAGCAATAAGAGGGGCTTAACCACTGAAGCTTTCTTT. Translating it yields CASNKRGLTTEAFF.

The rearrangement links TRBV6-5 to TRBJ1-4, with TRBD1 matching 8 bases. The V gene's germline CDR1 is MNHEY and CDR2 SVGAGI. Trimming cost V 6 bases and J 8 bases; bases outside gene matches: 8. The CDR3 loop spans 14 amino acids. CDR3 nucleotide sequence: TGTGCCAGCAGGCCAACAGGGGGACGGGAAAAACTGTTTTTT. Encoded protein: CASRPTGGREKLFF.

This clone appeared a single time. The rearrangement uses TRBV5-4 and TRBJ2-5, with 7 bases lining up with TRBD1. The CDR3 consists of 15 residues. The V and J ends lost 4 bases and 0 bases, in that order; junction bases with no gene match: 6. Germline lookup yields CDR1 SGHNT and CDR2 YYREEE (reference sequence). The CDR3 nucleotides read TGTGCCAGCAGCCCGCGACAGGGAAACCAAGAGACCCAGTACTTC. Amino acids: CASSPRQGNQETQYF.

The chain carries TRBV28 and TRBJ2-3; 7 bases map to TRBD1. Germline V gives CDR1 MDHEN, CDR2 SYDVKM. V dropped 3 bases and J dropped 1; count of bases not matched to a gene: 4. The CDR3 sequence is 15 residues long. The CDR3 spells CASSLTGSRTDTQYF. For the CDR3, the DNA is TGTGCCAGCAGTTTGACAGGGTCTCGCACAGATACGCAGTATTTT.